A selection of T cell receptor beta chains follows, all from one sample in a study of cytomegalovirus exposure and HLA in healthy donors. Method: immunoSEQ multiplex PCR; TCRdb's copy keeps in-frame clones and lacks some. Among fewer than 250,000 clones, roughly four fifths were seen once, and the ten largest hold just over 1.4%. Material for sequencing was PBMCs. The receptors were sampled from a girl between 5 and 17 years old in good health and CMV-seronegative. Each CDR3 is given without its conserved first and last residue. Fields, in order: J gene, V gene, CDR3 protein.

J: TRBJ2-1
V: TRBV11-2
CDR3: ASSSWGAGTGGNEQF

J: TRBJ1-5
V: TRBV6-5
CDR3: ASSKDRGMNQPQH

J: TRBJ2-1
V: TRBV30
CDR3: AVLQGTSYNEQF

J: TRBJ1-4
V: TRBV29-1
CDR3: SVRSLTGGNEKLF

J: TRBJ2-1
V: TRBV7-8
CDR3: ASKIHSSYNEQF

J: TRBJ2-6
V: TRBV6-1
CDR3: ASSDGGFPGANVLT

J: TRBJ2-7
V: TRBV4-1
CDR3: ASSQATGVGSEQY

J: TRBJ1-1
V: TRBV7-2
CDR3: ASSLFGDNTEAF

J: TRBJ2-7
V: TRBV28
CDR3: ATDEDRDPYEQY

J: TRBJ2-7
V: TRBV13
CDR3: ASSPGQGRVDEQY

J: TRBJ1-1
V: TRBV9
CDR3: ASSLGTGNMNTEAF

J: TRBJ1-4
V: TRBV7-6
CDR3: ASSRGLLNEKLF

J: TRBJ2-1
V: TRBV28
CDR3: ASRAGLAGGPKNNEQF

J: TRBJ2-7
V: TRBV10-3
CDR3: AISVGLGPYEQY

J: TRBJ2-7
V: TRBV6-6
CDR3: ASSPVTAYEQY

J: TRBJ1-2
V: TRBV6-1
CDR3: ASSERGTATNYGYT

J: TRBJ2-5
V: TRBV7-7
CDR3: ASSLGASGQETQY

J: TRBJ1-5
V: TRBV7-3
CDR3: ASSPQGNSNQPQH

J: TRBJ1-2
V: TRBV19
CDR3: ASSGENRDRGRGYT

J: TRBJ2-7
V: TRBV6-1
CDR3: ASSEVQRSSYEQY

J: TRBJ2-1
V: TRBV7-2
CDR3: ASILDRVTYNEQF

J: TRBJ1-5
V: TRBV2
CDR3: ASSRVNQPQH

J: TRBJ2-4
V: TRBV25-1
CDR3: ASSFRGEGTENIQY

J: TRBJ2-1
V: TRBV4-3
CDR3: ASSQGRAGNHNEQF

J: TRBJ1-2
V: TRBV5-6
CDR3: ASSLQGAGGYT

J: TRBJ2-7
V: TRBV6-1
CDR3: ASSAPGQGSYEQY

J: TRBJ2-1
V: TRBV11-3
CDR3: ASSGGRYNEQF

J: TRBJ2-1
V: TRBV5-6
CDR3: ASSLEYNEQF

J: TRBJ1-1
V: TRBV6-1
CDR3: ASMEQMNTEAF

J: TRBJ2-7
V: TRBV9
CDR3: ASSVGQGRYEQY

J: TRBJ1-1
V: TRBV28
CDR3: ASNPEVWNTEAF

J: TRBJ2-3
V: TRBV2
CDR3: ASTREGLGTDTQY

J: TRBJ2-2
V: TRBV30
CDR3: AWSERSIGELF

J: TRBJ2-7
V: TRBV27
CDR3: ASRTGAYEQY

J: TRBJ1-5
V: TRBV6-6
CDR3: ASSYSGGGGSPPQH

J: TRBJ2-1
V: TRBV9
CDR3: ASSLRLAGGRNNEQF

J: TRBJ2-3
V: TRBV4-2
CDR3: ASSQKSGTSGDTQY

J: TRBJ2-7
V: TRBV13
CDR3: ASSNGQGGNPYEQY

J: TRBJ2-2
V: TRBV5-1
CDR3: ASSLDWDRNTGELF

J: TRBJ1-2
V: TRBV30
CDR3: AWSVTAGQTYGYT

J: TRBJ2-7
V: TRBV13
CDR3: ASSSTTGGYEQY

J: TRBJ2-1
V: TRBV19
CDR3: ASKIPNRTAQYNEQF

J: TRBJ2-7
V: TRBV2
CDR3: ASRGLAGDEQY

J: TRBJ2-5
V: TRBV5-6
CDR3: ASSPLQGAAGEQY

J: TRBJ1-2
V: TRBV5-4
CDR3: ASTLDRDNDGYT

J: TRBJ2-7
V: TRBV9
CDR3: ASSVVASSGEQY

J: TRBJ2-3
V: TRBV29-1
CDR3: SVRTGSNTQY

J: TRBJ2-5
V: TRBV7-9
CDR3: SSSFAGSETQY